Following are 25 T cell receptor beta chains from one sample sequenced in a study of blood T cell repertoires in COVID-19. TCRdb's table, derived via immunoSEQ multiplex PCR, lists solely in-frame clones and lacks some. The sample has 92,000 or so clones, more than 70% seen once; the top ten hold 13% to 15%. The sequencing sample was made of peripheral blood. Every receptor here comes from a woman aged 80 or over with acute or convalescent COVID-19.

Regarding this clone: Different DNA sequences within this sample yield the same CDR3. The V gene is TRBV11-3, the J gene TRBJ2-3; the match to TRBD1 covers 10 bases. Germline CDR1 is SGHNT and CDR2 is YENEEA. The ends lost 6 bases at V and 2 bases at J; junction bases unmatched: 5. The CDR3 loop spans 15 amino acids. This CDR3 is CASSPRQGATDTQYF. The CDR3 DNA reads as TGTGCCAGCAGTCCCCGACAGGGGGCCACAGATACGCAGTATTTT.

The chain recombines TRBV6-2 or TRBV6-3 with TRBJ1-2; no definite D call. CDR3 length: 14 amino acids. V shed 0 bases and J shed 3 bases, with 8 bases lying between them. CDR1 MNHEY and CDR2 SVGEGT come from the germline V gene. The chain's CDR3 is CASSYSRTHYGYTF. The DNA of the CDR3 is TGTGCCAGCAGTTACTCCCGGACTCACTATGGCTACACCTTC.

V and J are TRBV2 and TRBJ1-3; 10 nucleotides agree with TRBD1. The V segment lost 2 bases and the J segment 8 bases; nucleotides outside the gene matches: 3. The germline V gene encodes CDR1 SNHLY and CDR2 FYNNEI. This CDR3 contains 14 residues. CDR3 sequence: CASSESGQGDTIYF. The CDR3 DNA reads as TGTGCCAGCAGTGAATCTGGACAGGGGGACACCATATATTTT.

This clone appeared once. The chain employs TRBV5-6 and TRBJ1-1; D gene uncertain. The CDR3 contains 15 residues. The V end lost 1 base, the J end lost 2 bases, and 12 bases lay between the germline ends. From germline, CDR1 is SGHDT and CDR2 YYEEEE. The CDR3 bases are TGTGCCAGCAGCTTGAAACAGCCCCTTAACACTGAAGCTTTCTTT. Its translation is CASSLKQPLNTEAFF.

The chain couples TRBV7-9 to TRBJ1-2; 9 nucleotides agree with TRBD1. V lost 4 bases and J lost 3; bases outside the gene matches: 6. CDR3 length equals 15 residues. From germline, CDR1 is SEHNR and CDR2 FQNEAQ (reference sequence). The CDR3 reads CASSSWDREYYGYTF. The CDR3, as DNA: TGTGCCAGCAGCTCCTGGGACAGGGAATACTATGGCTACACCTTC.

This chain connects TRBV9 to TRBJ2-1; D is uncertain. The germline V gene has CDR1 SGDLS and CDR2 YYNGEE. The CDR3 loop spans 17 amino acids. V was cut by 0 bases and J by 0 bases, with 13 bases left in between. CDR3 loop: CASSVGPGSSSYNEQFF. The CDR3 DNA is TGTGCCAGCAGCGTAGGGCCAGGCTCGAGCTCCTACAATGAGCAGTTCTTC.

The CDR3 DNA reads as TGTGCCAGCAGCCCCCAGGGTGAAAAACTGTTTTTT. Translation: CASSPQGEKLFF. The chain links TRBV7-9 to TRBJ1-4; perhaps TRBD1 as D (5 bases). The CDR3 has 12 amino acids. The germline gives CDR1 SEHNR, CDR2 FQNEAQ (reference sequence). V was shortened by 5 bases and J by 7 bases, with 8 bases between the two germline ends.

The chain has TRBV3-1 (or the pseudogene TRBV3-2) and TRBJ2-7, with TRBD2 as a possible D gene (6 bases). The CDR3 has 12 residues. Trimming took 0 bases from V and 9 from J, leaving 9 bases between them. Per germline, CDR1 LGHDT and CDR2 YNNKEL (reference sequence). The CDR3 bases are TGTGCCAGCAGCCAAGATTTGGGGGGGCAGTACTTC. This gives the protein CASSQDLGGQYF.

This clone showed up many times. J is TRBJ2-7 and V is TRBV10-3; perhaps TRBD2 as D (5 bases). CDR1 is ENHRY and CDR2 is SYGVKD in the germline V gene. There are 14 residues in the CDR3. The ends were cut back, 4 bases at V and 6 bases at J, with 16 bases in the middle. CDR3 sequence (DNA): TGTGCCATCAGTGTGGAACGGGGTCATGGCGAGCAGTACTTC. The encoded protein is CAISVERGHGEQYF.

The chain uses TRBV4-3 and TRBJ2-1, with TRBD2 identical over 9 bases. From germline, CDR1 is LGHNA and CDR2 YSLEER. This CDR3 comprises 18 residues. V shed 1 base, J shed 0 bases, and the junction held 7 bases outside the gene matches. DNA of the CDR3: TGCGCCAGCAGCCAAGGGGCTAGCGGGGACCTCTCCTACAATGAGCAGTTCTTC. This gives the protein CASSQGASGDLSYNEQFF.

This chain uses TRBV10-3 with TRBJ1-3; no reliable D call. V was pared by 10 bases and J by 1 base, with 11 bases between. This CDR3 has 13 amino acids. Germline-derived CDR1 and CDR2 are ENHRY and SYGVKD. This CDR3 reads CATGLSSGNTIYF. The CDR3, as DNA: TGTGCCACCGGACTGAGTTCTGGAAACACCATATATTTT.

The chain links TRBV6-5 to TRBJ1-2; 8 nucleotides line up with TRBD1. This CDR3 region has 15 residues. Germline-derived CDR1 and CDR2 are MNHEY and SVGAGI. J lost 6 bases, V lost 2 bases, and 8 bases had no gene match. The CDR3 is CASSYGQGSINGYTF. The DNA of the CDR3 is TGTGCCAGCAGTTACGGACAGGGATCGATCAATGGCTACACCTTC.

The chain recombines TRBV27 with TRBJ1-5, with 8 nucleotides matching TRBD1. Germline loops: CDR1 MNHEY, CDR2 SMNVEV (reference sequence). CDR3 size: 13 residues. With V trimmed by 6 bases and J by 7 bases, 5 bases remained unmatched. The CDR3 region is CASRTGVEQPQHF. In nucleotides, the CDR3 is TGTGCCAGCAGGACAGGGGTTGAACAGCCCCAGCATTTT.

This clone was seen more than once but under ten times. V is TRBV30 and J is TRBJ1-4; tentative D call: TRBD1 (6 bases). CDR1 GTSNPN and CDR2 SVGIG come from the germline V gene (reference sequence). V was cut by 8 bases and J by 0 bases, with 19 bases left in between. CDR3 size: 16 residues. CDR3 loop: CAQGQAPDSTNEKLFF. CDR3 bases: TGTGCCCAGGGGCAGGCCCCAGATTCAACTAATGAAAAACTGTTTTTT.

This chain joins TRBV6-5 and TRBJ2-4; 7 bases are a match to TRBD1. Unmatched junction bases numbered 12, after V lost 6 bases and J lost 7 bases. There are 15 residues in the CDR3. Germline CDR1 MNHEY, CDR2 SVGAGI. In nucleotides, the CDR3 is TGTGCCAGCAGAACATCCGCAGGGGGTTGGAACATTCAGTACTTC. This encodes CASRTSAGGWNIQYF.

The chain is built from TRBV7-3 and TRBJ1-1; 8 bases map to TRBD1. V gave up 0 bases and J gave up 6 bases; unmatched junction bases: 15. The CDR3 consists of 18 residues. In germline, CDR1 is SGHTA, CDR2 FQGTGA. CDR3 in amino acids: CASSLTGLRDRYRAEAFF. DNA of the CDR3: TGTGCCAGCAGCTTAACAGGACTAAGGGACAGGTATCGGGCTGAAGCTTTCTTT.

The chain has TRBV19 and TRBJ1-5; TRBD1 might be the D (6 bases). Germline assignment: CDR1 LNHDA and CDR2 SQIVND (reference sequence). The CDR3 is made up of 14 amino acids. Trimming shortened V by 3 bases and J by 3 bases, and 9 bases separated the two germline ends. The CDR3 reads CASSMSGDNQPQHF. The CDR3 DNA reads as TGTGCCAGTAGTATGTCAGGGGACAATCAGCCCCAGCATTTT.

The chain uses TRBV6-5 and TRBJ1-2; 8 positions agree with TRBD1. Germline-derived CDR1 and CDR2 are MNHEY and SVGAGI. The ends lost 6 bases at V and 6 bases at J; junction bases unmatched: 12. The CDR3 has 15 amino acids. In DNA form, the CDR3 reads TGTGCCAGCAGCCAACCCACAGGGGGTGGTGATGGCTACACCTTC. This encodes CASSQPTGGGDGYTF.

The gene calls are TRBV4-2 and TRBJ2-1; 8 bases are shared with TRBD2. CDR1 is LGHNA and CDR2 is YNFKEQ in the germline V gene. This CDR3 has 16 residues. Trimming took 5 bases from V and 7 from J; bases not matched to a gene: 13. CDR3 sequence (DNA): TGTGCCAGCAGCGGCCGGGGGGGGCCCGATCGAAATGAGCAGTTCTTC. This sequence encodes CASSGRGGPDRNEQFF.

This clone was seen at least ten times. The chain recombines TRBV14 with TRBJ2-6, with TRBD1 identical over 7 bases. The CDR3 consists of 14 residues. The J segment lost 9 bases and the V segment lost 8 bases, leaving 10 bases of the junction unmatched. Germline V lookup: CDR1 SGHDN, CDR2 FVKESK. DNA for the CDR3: TGTGCCAGCGGATCTGGACAGGCTGGCAACGTCCTGACTTTC. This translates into CASGSGQAGNVLTF.

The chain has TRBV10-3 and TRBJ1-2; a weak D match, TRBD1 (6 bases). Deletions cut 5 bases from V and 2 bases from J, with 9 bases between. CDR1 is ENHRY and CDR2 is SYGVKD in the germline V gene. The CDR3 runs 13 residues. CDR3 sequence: CAISIGQNYGYTF. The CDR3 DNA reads TGTGCCATCAGTATCGGACAGAACTATGGCTACACCTTC.

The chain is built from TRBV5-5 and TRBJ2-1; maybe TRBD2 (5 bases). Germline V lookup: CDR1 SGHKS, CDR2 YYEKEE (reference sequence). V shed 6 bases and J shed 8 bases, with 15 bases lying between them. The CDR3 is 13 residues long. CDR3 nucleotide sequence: TGTGCCAGCACCCCTCGGAGGTCCGATGAGCAGTTCTTC. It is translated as CASTPRRSDEQFF.

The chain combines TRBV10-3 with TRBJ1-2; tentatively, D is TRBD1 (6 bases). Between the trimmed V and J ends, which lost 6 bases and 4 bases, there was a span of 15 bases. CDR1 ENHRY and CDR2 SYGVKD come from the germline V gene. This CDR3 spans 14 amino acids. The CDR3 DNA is TGTGCCATCAGCAAGGGGGAGTCTATCTATGGCTACACCTTC. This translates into CAISKGESIYGYTF.

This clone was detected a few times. CDR3: CASSRDSQETQYF. In nucleotides, the CDR3 is TGTGCCAGCAGTCGGGACTCCCAAGAGACCCAGTACTTC. The rearrangement joins TRBV2 to TRBJ2-5, with D perhaps matching TRBD2 (6 bases). The CDR3 is 13 amino acids. V dropped 5 bases and J dropped 1 base, with 8 bases sitting between them. Germline-derived CDR1 and CDR2 are SNHLY and FYNNEI.

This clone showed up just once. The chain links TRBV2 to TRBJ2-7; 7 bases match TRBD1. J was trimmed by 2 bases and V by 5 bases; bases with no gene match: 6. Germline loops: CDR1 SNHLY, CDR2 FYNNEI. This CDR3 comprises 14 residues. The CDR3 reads CASSPATGPYEQYF. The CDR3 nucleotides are TGTGCCAGCAGTCCAGCGACAGGGCCCTACGAGCAGTACTTC. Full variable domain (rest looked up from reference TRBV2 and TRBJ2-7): EPEVTQTPSHQVTQMGQEVILRCVPISNHLYFYWYRQILGQKVEFLVSFYNNEISEKSEIFDDQFSVERPDGSNFTLKIRSTKLEDSAMYFCASSPATGPYEQYFGPGTRLTVT.